This T cell receptor (beta chain) was recovered during a study of T-cell reconstitution after alpha-beta-depleted transplantation in children. This clonotype was seen at least ten times. CDR1 and CDR2 (germline): SGDLS, YYNGEE. The V and J ends lost 1 base and 2 bases respectively, with 13 bases between them. There are 16 residues in the CDR3. Molecular barcoding with unique molecular identifiers was used for the TCRbeta library. One entry per CDR3 protein results from TCRdb running MiXCR on the PCR reads. The table shows some 180,000 distinct CDR3 sequences, with about 6.6% occurring only once. This clonotype was sampled from a boy between 2 and 15 years old with acute lymphoblastic leukemia, due to receive a stem cell transplant. Sequenced here: PBMCs, sampled before TCRalphabeta/CD19-depleted stem cell transplant. The chain carries TRBV9 and TRBJ2-1; D is ambiguous. The DNA for the CDR3 is TGTGCCAGCAGCGTATCGGAGAGGCCGGCCTACAATGAGCAGTTCTTC. It is translated as CASSVSERPAYNEQFF.